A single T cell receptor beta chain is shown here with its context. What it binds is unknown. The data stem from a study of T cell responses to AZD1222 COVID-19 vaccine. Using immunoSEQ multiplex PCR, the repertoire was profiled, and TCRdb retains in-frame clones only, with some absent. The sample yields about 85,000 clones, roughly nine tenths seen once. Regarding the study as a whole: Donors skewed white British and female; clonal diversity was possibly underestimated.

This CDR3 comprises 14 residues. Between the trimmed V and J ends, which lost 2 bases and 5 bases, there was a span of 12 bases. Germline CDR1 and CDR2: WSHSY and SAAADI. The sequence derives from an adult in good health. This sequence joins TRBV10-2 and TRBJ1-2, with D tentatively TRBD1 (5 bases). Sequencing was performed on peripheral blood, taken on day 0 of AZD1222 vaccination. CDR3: CASSEAGRVYGYTF. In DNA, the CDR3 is TGCGCCAGCAGTGAGGCGGGCAGGGTTTATGGCTACACCTTC.